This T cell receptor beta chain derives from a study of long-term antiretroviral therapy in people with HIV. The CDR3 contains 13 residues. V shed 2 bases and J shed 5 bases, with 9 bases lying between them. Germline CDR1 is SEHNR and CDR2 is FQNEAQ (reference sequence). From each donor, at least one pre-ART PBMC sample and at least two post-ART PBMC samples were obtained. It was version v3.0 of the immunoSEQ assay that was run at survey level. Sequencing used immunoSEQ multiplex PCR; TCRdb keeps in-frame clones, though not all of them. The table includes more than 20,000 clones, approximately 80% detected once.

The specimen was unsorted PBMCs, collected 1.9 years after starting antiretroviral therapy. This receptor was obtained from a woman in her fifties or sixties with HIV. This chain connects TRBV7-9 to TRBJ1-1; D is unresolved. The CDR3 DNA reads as TGTGCCAGCAGCTTACCGAGTAGAACTGAAGCTTTCTTT. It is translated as CASSLPSRTEAFF.